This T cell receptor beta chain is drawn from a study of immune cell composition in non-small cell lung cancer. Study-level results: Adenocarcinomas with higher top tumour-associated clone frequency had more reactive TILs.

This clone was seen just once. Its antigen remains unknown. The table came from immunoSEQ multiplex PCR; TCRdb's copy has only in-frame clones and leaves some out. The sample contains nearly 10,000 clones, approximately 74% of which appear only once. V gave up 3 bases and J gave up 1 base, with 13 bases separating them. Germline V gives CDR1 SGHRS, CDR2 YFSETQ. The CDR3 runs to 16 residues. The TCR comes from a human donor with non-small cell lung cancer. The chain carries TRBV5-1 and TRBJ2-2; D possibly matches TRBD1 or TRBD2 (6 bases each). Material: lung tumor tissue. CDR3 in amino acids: CASSSRDIGNTGELFF. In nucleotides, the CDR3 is TGCGCCAGCAGCTCGCGGGACATCGGGAACACCGGGGAGCTGTTTTTT. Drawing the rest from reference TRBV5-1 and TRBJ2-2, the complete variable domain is KAGVTQTPRYLIKTRGQQVTLSCSPISGHRSVSWYQQTPGQGLQFLFEYFSETQRNKGNFPGRFSGRQFSNSRSEMNVSTLELGDSALYLCASSSRDIGNTGELFFGEGSRLTVL.